Following are 17 T cell receptor beta chains from one sample sequenced in a study of cytomegalovirus exposure and HLA in healthy donors. Primers included in the PCR were 60 Vbeta and 13 Jbeta primers. The data were produced by immunoSEQ multiplex PCR, yet TCRdb's version contains in-frame clones alone and is incomplete. The sample lists 150,000 or so clones; approximately 80% were seen once. Material: PBMCs. Receptors originate from a middle-aged woman in good health and CMV-seronegative.

This clone was detected only a few times. The chain is built from TRBV5-4 and TRBJ2-5, with 7 bases lining up with TRBD2. The germline V gene encodes CDR1 SGHNT and CDR2 YYREEE (reference sequence). The V and J ends lost 6 bases and 5 bases, in that order; junction bases with no gene match: 16. The CDR3 extends over 16 amino acids. The CDR3 bases are TGTGCCAGCAAGGGTTTACTAGACCGGGGGGAGGAGACCCAGTACTTC. It encodes CASKGLLDRGEETQYF.

This chain connects TRBV28 to TRBJ2-7, with 8 positions matching TRBD1. This CDR3 spans 14 amino acids. Germline V gives CDR1 MDHEN, CDR2 SYDVKM. V was pared by 6 bases and J by 0 bases, with 4 bases of the junction left unmatched. The CDR3 here is CASSQQGVSYEQYF. CDR3 DNA: TGTGCCAGCAGCCAACAGGGGGTCTCCTACGAGCAGTACTTC.

The chain joins TRBV18 to TRBJ2-5; 9 bases are a match to TRBD1. CDR3 length equals 14 residues. The ends lost 2 bases at V and 3 bases at J; junction bases unmatched: 1. Per germline, CDR1 KGHSH and CDR2 LQKENI. DNA for the CDR3: TGTGCCAGCTCACCATGGGACAGGGAAGAGACCCAGTACTTC. Translating gives CASSPWDREETQYF.

This chain connects TRBV6-5 to TRBJ2-5; 7 nucleotides align to TRBD1. J was trimmed by 1 base and V by 5 bases; bases with no gene match: 7. CDR1 MNHEY and CDR2 SVGAGI come from the germline V gene. The length of the CDR3 is 15 residues. The CDR3 here is CASSPNRDSQETQYF. The CDR3 DNA reads as TGTGCCAGCAGTCCAAACCGGGACAGCCAAGAGACCCAGTACTTC.

The chain joins TRBV2 to TRBJ2-6; D ambiguous. The germline V gene encodes CDR1 SNHLY and CDR2 FYNNEI. This CDR3 contains 16 residues. Deletions cut 4 bases from V and 3 bases from J, with 13 bases between. CDR3 in amino acids: CASSVGRFSGANVLTF. DNA for the CDR3: TGTGCCAGCAGTGTCGGCAGGTTCAGTGGGGCCAACGTCCTGACTTTC.

V usage is TRBV19 and J usage is TRBJ1-6; unclear D gene. Germline V gives CDR1 LNHDA, CDR2 SQIVND (reference sequence). The ends were cut back, 3 bases at V and 7 bases at J, with 4 bases in the middle. This CDR3 is built from 12 residues. The CDR3 DNA is TGTGCCAGTAGTATCCAGAATTCACCCCTCCACTTT. Translated: CASSIQNSPLHF.

The table lists this clone with a few counts. The chain employs TRBV4-1 and TRBJ1-3, with no clear D. This CDR3 is 19 amino acids long. The V end was cut by 0 bases, the J end by 0 bases, with 18 bases between. Germline V CDR1 and CDR2: MGHRA, YSYEKL. The CDR3 sequence is CASSQDRSRYPHSGNTIYF. Here the CDR3 DNA reads TGCGCCAGCAGCCAAGACCGTTCGAGGTACCCACACTCTGGAAACACCATATATTTT.

The CDR3 loop is CASSTGQRAKEQFF. CDR3 DNA sequence: TGTGCCAGTAGTACGGGACAGCGGGCCAAGGAGCAGTTCTTC. The chain recombines TRBV19 with TRBJ2-1; weak D call: TRBD1 (7 bases). This CDR3 region has 14 residues. The V and J ends lost 4 bases and 10 bases respectively, with 17 bases between them. In germline, CDR1 is LNHDA, CDR2 SQIVND (reference sequence).

The chain is built from TRBV5-1 and TRBJ1-4; 10 bases align to TRBD1. With V trimmed by 2 bases and J by 2 bases, 9 bases remained unmatched. CDR1 is SGHRS, CDR2 YFSETQ, per germline. The CDR3 covers 18 residues. The CDR3 here is CASSFHQRTGGTNEKLFF. The CDR3 nucleotides are TGCGCCAGCAGCTTTCACCAGCGGACAGGGGGGACTAATGAAAAACTGTTTTTT.

This clone was seen a single time. V usage is TRBV5-1 and J usage is TRBJ1-3; tentative D call: TRBD1 (5 bases). Germline CDR1 and CDR2: SGHRS and YFSETQ. This CDR3 region has 16 residues. Trimming removed 0 bases at V and 1 base at J, with 11 bases between. CDR3 in DNA: TGCGCCAGCAGCTTGGGACAGACCGTTTCTGGAAACACCATATATTTT. Its protein product is CASSLGQTVSGNTIYF.

The DNA for the CDR3 is TGTGCCAGCACCTTCCGGTCCGTGTATAGCAATCAGCCCCAGCATTTT. Translation gives CASTFRSVYSNQPQHF. The V gene is TRBV6-6, the J gene TRBJ1-5; no firm D call. CDR1 is MNHNY, CDR2 SVGAGI, per germline (reference sequence). This CDR3 comprises 16 residues. The V end lost 7 bases, the J end lost 0 bases, and 16 bases lay between the germline ends.

This clone was recorded only once. The chain has TRBV29-1 and TRBJ2-3; 9 bases map to TRBD2. After removal of 6 bases from V and 4 bases from J, the junction contained 11 bases not matched to a gene. This CDR3 has 15 amino acids. The germline gives CDR1 SQVTM, CDR2 ANQGSEA. The CDR3, as DNA: TGCAGCGTCTCACCGACTAGCGGTACCTCAGATACGCAGTATTTT. Its translation: CSVSPTSGTSDTQYF.

The rearrangement joins TRBV7-2 to TRBJ2-5, with 7 bases lining up with TRBD2. V shed 10 bases and J 7 bases; nucleotides not matched to a gene: 21. The CDR3 sequence is 16 residues long. The germline V gene has CDR1 SGHTA and CDR2 FQGNSA. The CDR3 DNA follows: TGTGCCATCCAACTTAAGGGAGGGGTTCAGGACCGGACCCAGTACTTC. Translated, it gives CAIQLKGGVQDRTQYF. Full variable domain (outside the CDR3, taken from reference TRBV7-2 and TRBJ2-5): GAGVSQSPSNKVTEKGKDVELRCDPISGHTALYWYRQSLGQGLEFLIYFQGNSAPDKSGLPSDRFSAERTGGSVSTLTIQRTQQEDSAVYLCAIQLKGGVQDRTQYFGPGTRLLVL.

The chain carries TRBV6-6 and TRBJ1-1, with D unclear. CDR3 length: 14 amino acids. Per the germline V gene, CDR1 is MNHNY and CDR2 is SVGAGI (reference sequence). Deletions cut 2 bases from V and 0 bases from J, with 7 bases between. CDR3 in amino acids: CASSYAGVNTEAFF. The CDR3 region has the DNA TGTGCCAGCAGTTACGCCGGGGTGAACACTGAAGCTTTCTTT.

CDR3 sequence: CASSSQQGANYGYTF. The CDR3 nucleotides read TGTGCCAGCAGCTCTCAGCAGGGGGCTAACTATGGCTACACCTTC. This chain joins TRBV7-2 and TRBJ1-2; 7 bases agree with TRBD1. V shed 4 bases and J 0 bases; nucleotides not matched to a gene: 5. In germline, CDR1 is SGHTA, CDR2 FQGNSA. The CDR3 extends over 15 amino acids. Full variable domain (outside the CDR3, taken from reference TRBV7-2 and TRBJ1-2): GAGVSQSPSNKVTEKGKDVELRCDPISGHTALYWYRQSLGQGLEFLIYFQGNSAPDKSGLPSDRFSAERTGGSVSTLTIQRTQQEDSAVYLCASSSQQGANYGYTFGSGTRLTVV.

V and J are TRBV2 and TRBJ1-2; 9 positions agree with TRBD1. CDR1 SNHLY and CDR2 FYNNEI come from the germline V gene. J lost 6 bases, V lost 7 bases, and 3 bases had no gene match. CDR3 length equals 12 residues. Written as DNA, the CDR3 is TGTGCCAGCAAACGGACAGGGGATGGCTACACCTTC. Its protein is CASKRTGDGYTF.

This clone was detected only a few times. This chain joins TRBV6-5 and TRBJ2-7, with 10 positions matching TRBD2. Germline V gives CDR1 MNHEY, CDR2 SVGAGI. This CDR3 has 14 amino acids. Germline trimming cut 8 bases from V and 6 bases from J; bases unmatched to any gene: 10. The CDR3 here is CASGLAGAPSEQYF. In DNA form, the CDR3 reads TGTGCCAGCGGTCTAGCGGGAGCTCCAAGCGAGCAGTACTTC.